Presented here are 11 T cell receptor beta chains from one specimen sequenced in a study of OX40 agonist ivuxolimab in advanced cancers. Repertoires were generated with immunoSEQ multiplex PCR, while TCRdb's copy carries only in-frame clones and drops some. This table has approximately 40,000 clones, around 93% appearing once. Material: CD4+ or CD8+ T cells sorted from blood, obtained in a trial of the OX40 agonist ivuxolimab. The receptor source for this set is an adult with an advanced solid tumor such as melanoma, head and neck, liver or kidney cancer.

This chain connects TRBV4-1 to TRBJ1-5; possibly TRBD1 for D (6 bases). Germline loops: CDR1 MGHRA, CDR2 YSYEKL. Trimming took off 0 bases at V and 6 bases at J, with 12 bases between the two ends. The CDR3 is 15 residues long. DNA of the CDR3: TGCGCCAGCAGCCAAGATGAGGGGGGCGGTCAGCCCCAGCATTTT. This translates into CASSQDEGGGQPQHF.

This clone appeared a single time. V gene TRBV27 combines with J gene TRBJ2-7, with D uncertain. Germline V gene sequence: CDR1 MNHEY, CDR2 SMNVEV (reference sequence). This CDR3 spans 12 amino acids. Between the trimmed V and J ends, which lost 5 bases and 0 bases, there was a span of 5 bases. DNA for the CDR3: TGTGCCAGCAGTGCGAACTCCTACGAGCAGTACTTC. It yields the protein CASSANSYEQYF.

This chain uses TRBV29-1 with TRBJ2-2; D possibly corresponds to TRBD1 (6 bases). Germline loops: CDR1 SQVTM, CDR2 ANQGSEA. V lost 8 bases and J lost 7, with 14 bases in between. This CDR3 region has 12 residues. CDR3 protein: CSSAGVSGELFF. The CDR3 nucleotides are TGCAGCTCAGCAGGGGTAAGCGGGGAGCTGTTTTTT.

The rearrangement joins TRBV7-9 to TRBJ2-6, with D perhaps matching TRBD1 (5 bases). V was clipped by 5 bases and J by 4 bases, with 12 bases between them. The CDR3 sequence is 15 residues long. CDR1 is SEHNR and CDR2 is FQNEAQ in the germline V gene (reference sequence). CDR3 loop: CASSPPRTGANVLTF. The CDR3 DNA reads TGTGCCAGCAGCCCGCCGAGGACAGGGGCCAACGTCCTGACTTTC.

The V gene is TRBV2, the J gene TRBJ2-3; 10 nucleotides match TRBD2. The CDR3 contains 16 residues. CDR1 and CDR2 from the germline V gene are SNHLY and FYNNEI. The V and J ends lost 5 bases and 0 bases, in that order; junction bases with no gene match: 5. CDR3 loop: CASSLAGVGSTDTQYF. CDR3 in DNA: TGTGCCAGCAGTCTAGCGGGAGTAGGGAGCACAGATACGCAGTATTTT.

Comments on this clone: A junction boundary mismatches the germline segment, possibly from a read error. The CDR3 protein is CFLLGTSGNNEQFF. For the CDR3, the DNA is TGCTTTCTCCTCGGGACTAGCGGGAACAATGAGCAGTTCTTC. This rearrangement joins TRBV7-9 to TRBJ2-1; TRBD2 aligns across 13 bases. The CDR3 contains 14 residues. Germline-derived CDR1 and CDR2 are SEHNR and FQNEAQ (reference sequence). The full variable domain, with the rest looked up from reference TRBV7-9 and TRBJ2-1, is DTGVSQNPRHKITKRGQNVTFRCDPISEHNRLYWYRQTLGQGPEFLTYFQNEAQLEKSRLLSDRFSAERPKGSFSTLEIQRTEQGDSAMYLCFLLGTSGNNEQFFGPGTRLTVL.

The rearrangement links TRBV7-6 to TRBJ2-3; 8 bases are a match to TRBD2. Germline values: CDR1 SGHVS, CDR2 FNYEAQ. V shed 4 bases and J 4 bases; nucleotides not matched to a gene: 10. CDR3 length equals 16 residues. In nucleotides, the CDR3 is TGTGCCAGCAGCTCCCCGGGAGGGGTAGGGCCAGATACGCAGTATTTT. This sequence encodes CASSSPGGVGPDTQYF.

The J gene is TRBJ2-1, the V gene TRBV29-1; D is unclear. The CDR3 has 12 amino acids. The V end was cut by 3 bases, the J end by 7 bases, with 10 bases between. The germline gives CDR1 SQVTM, CDR2 ANQGSEA. CDR3 bases: TGCAGCGTTGACACGGGTGGAAATGAGCAGTTCTTC. Amino acids: CSVDTGGNEQFF.

This clone appeared a few times. The chain combines TRBV11-2 with TRBJ2-1, with D possibly being TRBD2 (6 bases). This CDR3 spans 14 amino acids. Germline CDR1 is SGHAT and CDR2 is FQNNGV. V lost 1 base, J lost 8 bases, and 12 bases lay in between. CDR3 in DNA: TGTGCCAGCAGCTTAGTCCGGGACTGGGATGAGCAGTTCTTC. It encodes CASSLVRDWDEQFF.

The chain has TRBV19 and TRBJ1-5; D perhaps matches TRBD1 (5 bases). The CDR3 is 13 amino acids. Germline V gene sequence: CDR1 LNHDA, CDR2 SQIVND (reference sequence). The V and J ends lost 9 bases and 6 bases respectively, with 15 bases between them. Written as DNA, the CDR3 is TGTGCCAGCACGGTGGGGGAGGGTCAGCCCCAGCATTTT. Protein sequence: CASTVGEGQPQHF.

The CDR3 spells CASSIGAGGDSPLHF. As DNA, the CDR3 is TGTGCCAGCAGCATAGGGGCAGGGGGTGACTCACCCCTCCACTTT. The chain uses TRBV28 and TRBJ1-6; 7 bases fit TRBD1. The CDR3 length is 15 residues. The germline CDR1 and CDR2 sequences are MDHEN and SYDVKM. J was trimmed by 10 bases and V by 6 bases; bases with no gene match: 12. The full variable domain, with the rest looked up from reference TRBV28 and TRBJ1-6, is DVKVTQSSRYLVKRTGEKVFLECVQDMDHENMFWYRQDPGLGLRLIYFSYDVKMKEKGDIPEGYSVSREKKERFSLILESASTNQTSMYLCASSIGAGGDSPLHFGNGTRLTVT.